The 21 T cell receptor beta chains in this list originate from one sample, sequenced in a study of shared clonotypes between healthy human individuals. Clones were read by immunoSEQ multiplex PCR, and TCRdb kept only the in-frame ones, dropping some. The table shows 900,000 to 1,200,000 clones, with around three quarters occurring only once. The source material was memory CD4+ T cells from PBMCs. Subset: CD45RA-negative fraction. These receptors were taken from a man younger than 35 in good health. Some clones in this sample may be carry-over from other donors' samples.

The chain has TRBV5-4 and TRBJ2-3; unclear D gene. The V gene lost 0 bases and the J gene lost 7 bases, with 6 bases spanning the gap. The CDR3 extends over 12 amino acids. The germline V gene has CDR1 SGHNT and CDR2 YYREEE (reference sequence). The CDR3 is CASSLEGYTQYF. The CDR3 DNA reads as TGTGCCAGCAGCTTGGAAGGATATACGCAGTATTTT.

V gene TRBV19 combines with J gene TRBJ1-5, with D tentatively TRBD1 (5 bases). Per germline, CDR1 LNHDA and CDR2 SQIVND (reference sequence). Trimming removed 6 bases from V and 5 bases from J, with 14 bases in between. This CDR3 contains 14 residues. CDR3 amino acids: CASRWGGIDQPQHF. The CDR3 nucleotides read TGTGCCAGTAGATGGGGGGGAATCGATCAGCCCCAGCATTTT.

In DNA form, the CDR3 reads TGTGCCAGCAGTTTATCGCTCAGCGGGAGGAGGGACAATGAGCAGTTCTTC. Its translation is CASSLSLSGRRDNEQFF. This sequence joins TRBV28 and TRBJ2-1; 9 nucleotides line up with TRBD2. CDR3 length: 17 amino acids. Germline assignment: CDR1 MDHEN and CDR2 SYDVKM. Losses at the gene ends were 1 base for V and 5 bases for J; bases not matched to a gene: 9.

A remark on this clone: The same CDR3 can be traced to other DNA sequences in this sample. CDR3 bases: TGTGCCTGGAGTGTGGGAGGGAACACTGAAGCTTTCTTT. Its protein product is CAWSVGGNTEAFF. The rearrangement links TRBV30 to TRBJ1-1; D uncertain. The CDR3 is made up of 13 amino acids. V was clipped by 0 bases and J by 1 base, with 6 bases between them. CDR1 GTSNPN and CDR2 SVGIG come from the germline V gene (reference sequence). The whole variable domain, filled in from reference TRBV30 and TRBJ1-1, reads SQTIHQWPATLVQPVGSPLSLECTVEGTSNPNLYWYRQAAGRGLQLLFYSVGIGQISSEVPQNLSASRPQDRQFILSSKKLLLSDSGFYLCAWSVGGNTEAFFGQGTRLTVV.

The chain combines TRBV25-1 with TRBJ2-6, with 9 bases aligning to TRBD1. There are 18 residues in the CDR3. V was pared by 1 base and J by 4 bases, with 8 bases of the junction left unmatched. Germline lookup yields CDR1 MGHDK and CDR2 SYGVNS. The CDR3 loop reads CASSESPGQGTGANVLTF. The CDR3 nucleotides read TGTGCCAGCAGTGAATCCCCGGGACAGGGAACCGGGGCCAACGTCCTGACTTTC.

The V and J genes are TRBV2 and TRBJ2-7, with a possible D match to TRBD2 (6 bases). V dropped 7 bases and J dropped 6 bases, with 16 bases sitting between them. The CDR3 has 13 amino acids. CDR1 is SNHLY, CDR2 FYNNEI, per germline. Here the CDR3 DNA reads TGTGCCAGCATCTCTTGGCGGGACGGCGAGCAGTACTTC. Protein: CASISWRDGEQYF.

The chain carries TRBV27 and TRBJ1-1, with D tentatively TRBD1 (5 bases). Trimming removed 6 bases at V and 7 bases at J, with 15 bases between. This CDR3 region has 13 residues. Germline loops: CDR1 MNHEY, CDR2 SMNVEV (reference sequence). The DNA of the CDR3 is TGTGCCAGCAGCAATAGGGGTAGGGGTGAAGCTTTCTTT. It is translated as CASSNRGRGEAFF.

About this clone: With a far larger clone one base away, a read error is the likely cause. The sample has other DNA sequences that encode this CDR3 too. DNA of the CDR3: TGTGCCAGCAGTGAGGAGCGACCCTACAATGAGCAGTTCTTC. It translates to CASSEERPYNEQFF. The chain is built from TRBV2 and TRBJ2-1; D call uncertain. CDR3 size: 14 residues. V lost 3 bases and J 2 bases, leaving 8 bases between the germline ends. Germline V lookup: CDR1 SNHLY, CDR2 FYNNEI.

The chain uses TRBV5-1 and TRBJ2-5, with TRBD1 as a possible D gene (6 bases). The CDR3 spans 15 residues. Germline lookup yields CDR1 SGHRS and CDR2 YFSETQ. Trimming took 0 bases from V and 4 from J, leaving 13 bases between them. The CDR3 DNA is TGCGCCAGCAGCTTGGGGGCAGGGGCGAGAGAGACCCAGTACTTC. It translates to CASSLGAGARETQYF.

The CDR3: CAISESRALSQEQYF. CDR3 nucleotide sequence: TGTGCCATCAGTGAGTCAAGGGCCCTGTCTCAGGAGCAGTACTTC. The chain employs TRBV10-3 and TRBJ2-7, with unresolved D. Germline CDR1 and CDR2: ENHRY and SYGVKD. The CDR3 covers 15 residues. The V end lost 0 bases, the J end lost 7 bases, and 16 bases lay between the germline ends.

Details on this clone: The sample has other DNA sequences that encode this CDR3 too. CDR3 amino acids: CASSLLGGELFF. The CDR3 DNA sequence: TGTGCCAGCAGCTTATTGGGCGGGGAGCTGTTTTTT. This sequence joins TRBV7-2 and TRBJ2-2; D is unresolved. CDR1 and CDR2 from the germline V gene are SGHTA and FQGNSA. The CDR3 sequence is 12 residues long. Trimming pared 2 bases from V and 7 bases from J, leaving 5 bases between. The full variable domain, rest sourced from reference TRBV7-2 and TRBJ2-2, is GAGVSQSPSNKVTEKGKDVELRCDPISGHTALYWYRQSLGQGLEFLIYFQGNSAPDKSGLPSDRFSAERTGGSVSTLTIQRTQQEDSAVYLCASSLLGGELFFGEGSRLTVL.

As regards this clone: This specimen includes other DNA sequences encoding the same CDR3. J is TRBJ2-7 and V is TRBV9, with D hard to call. Germline lookup yields CDR1 SGDLS and CDR2 YYNGEE. The CDR3 is 14 amino acids. V was pared by 0 bases and J by 0 bases, with 7 bases between. CDR3 coding DNA: TGTGCCAGCAGCGTAGGACCCAGCTCCTACGAGCAGTACTTC. Translated: CASSVGPSSYEQYF.

This clone has just a few counts. V and J are TRBV9 and TRBJ2-1, with no clear D. Trimming removed 0 bases from V and 0 bases from J, with 4 bases in between. CDR3 length: 14 amino acids. Germline CDR1 and CDR2: SGDLS and YYNGEE. CDR3 in amino acids: CASSVGLSYNEQFF. The DNA of the CDR3 is TGTGCCAGCAGCGTAGGGCTCTCCTACAATGAGCAGTTCTTC.

Comments on this clone: Other DNA variants within this sample encode the same CDR3. The CDR3 coding sequence is TGTGCCAGCAGCTCGGGACAGGGTAATTACAATGAGCAGTTCTTC. Translation gives CASSSGQGNYNEQFF. This chain links TRBV5-4 with TRBJ2-1; TRBD1 matches at 9 bases. With 3 bases clipped from V and 4 bases from J, the junction kept 5 bases outside the gene matches. Germline V gene data show CDR1 as SGHNT and CDR2 as YYREEE (reference sequence). This CDR3 spans 15 amino acids.

The chain couples TRBV20-1 to TRBJ1-1; D not resolved. The V and J ends lost 3 bases and 6 bases respectively, with 2 bases between them. CDR1 is DFQATT, CDR2 SNEGSKA, per germline (reference sequence). The CDR3 is made up of 9 amino acids. The CDR3 region is CSASPEAFF. The DNA of the CDR3 is TGCAGTGCTAGTCCTGAAGCTTTCTTT.

This rearrangement joins TRBV28 to TRBJ2-7; TRBD1 aligns across 11 bases. The CDR3 spans 15 residues. V lost 5 bases and J lost 5; bases outside the gene matches: 8. Germline CDR1 is MDHEN and CDR2 is SYDVKM. The CDR3 nucleotides read TGTGCCAGCAGTCCAACGGGGACAGGGGGGGACGAGCAGTACTTC. Encoded protein: CASSPTGTGGDEQYF. The full variable domain, its missing parts supplied by reference TRBV28 and TRBJ2-7, is DVKVTQSSRYLVKRTGEKVFLECVQDMDHENMFWYRQDPGLGLRLIYFSYDVKMKEKGDIPEGYSVSREKKERFSLILESASTNQTSMYLCASSPTGTGGDEQYFGPGTRLTVT.

On this clone: This same CDR3 is encoded by further DNA sequences in the sample. J is TRBJ2-7 and V is TRBV28; 13 nucleotides match TRBD2. Germline CDR1 reads MDHEN; CDR2 reads SYDVKM. V was pared by 5 bases and J by 3 bases, with 1 base of the junction left unmatched. CDR3 length: 14 residues. The DNA for the CDR3 is TGTGCCAGCAGTCGGACTAGCGGGAGCTACGAGCAGTACTTC. It yields the protein CASSRTSGSYEQYF.

The V call is TRBV5-1, the J call TRBJ1-1; maybe TRBD1 (5 bases). CDR1 and CDR2 from the germline V gene are SGHRS and YFSETQ. The V and J ends lost 4 bases and 4 bases respectively, with 23 bases between them. CDR3 length equals 17 residues. The CDR3 reads CASSLGDGPYWGTEAFF. CDR3 bases: TGCGCCAGCAGCCTTGGGGACGGCCCTTACTGGGGCACTGAAGCTTTCTTT.

This clone was observed a handful of times. The rearrangement joins TRBV10-3 to TRBJ1-5; 8 nucleotides align to TRBD1. Per germline, CDR1 ENHRY and CDR2 SYGVKD. The ends lost 6 bases at V and 5 bases at J; junction bases unmatched: 3. The CDR3 consists of 13 residues. CDR3 loop: CAIRATGDQPQHF. CDR3 DNA: TGTGCCATCAGGGCGACAGGGGATCAGCCCCAGCATTTT.

In its sample, this clone was seen a few times. This chain joins TRBV11-2 and TRBJ2-7; 15 bases align to TRBD2. With 3 bases clipped from V and 3 bases from J, the junction kept 3 bases outside the gene matches. This CDR3 is 16 amino acids long. The V gene's germline CDR1 is SGHAT and CDR2 FQNNGV. The CDR3 is CASSLGLAGGHYEQYF. Here the CDR3 DNA reads TGTGCCAGCAGCTTGGGACTAGCGGGAGGACACTACGAGCAGTACTTC.

The chain employs TRBV30 and TRBJ1-1; 7 nucleotides line up with TRBD1. The CDR3 has 11 amino acids. V shed 3 bases and J 8 bases; nucleotides not matched to a gene: 3. Germline CDR1 and CDR2: GTSNPN and SVGIG (reference sequence). DNA of the CDR3: TGTGCCTGGAGCCGACAGGGAGAAGCTTTCTTT. The encoded protein is CAWSRQGEAFF.